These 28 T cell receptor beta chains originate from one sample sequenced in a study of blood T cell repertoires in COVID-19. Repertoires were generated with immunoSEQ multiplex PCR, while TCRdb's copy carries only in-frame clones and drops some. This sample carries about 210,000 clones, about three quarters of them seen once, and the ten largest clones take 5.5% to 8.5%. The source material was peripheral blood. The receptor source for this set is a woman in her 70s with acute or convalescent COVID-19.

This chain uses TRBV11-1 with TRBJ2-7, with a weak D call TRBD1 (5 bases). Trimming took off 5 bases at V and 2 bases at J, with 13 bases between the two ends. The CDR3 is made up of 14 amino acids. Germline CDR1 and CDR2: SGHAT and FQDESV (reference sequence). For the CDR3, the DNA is TGTGCCAGCAGCCACCCGCTACAGGCCTACGAGCAGTACTTC. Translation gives CASSHPLQAYEQYF. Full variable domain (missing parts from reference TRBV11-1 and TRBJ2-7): EAEVAQSPRYKITEKSQAVAFWCDPISGHATLYWYRQILGQGPELLVQFQDESVVDDSQLPKDRFSAERLKGVDSTLKIQPAELGDSAMYLCASSHPLQAYEQYFGPGTRLTVT.

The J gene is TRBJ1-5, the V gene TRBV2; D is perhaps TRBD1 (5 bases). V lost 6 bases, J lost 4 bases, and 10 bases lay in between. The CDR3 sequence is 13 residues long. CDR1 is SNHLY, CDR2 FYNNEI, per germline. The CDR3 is CASRRDSNQPQHF. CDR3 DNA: TGTGCCAGCAGGCGAGACAGTAATCAGCCCCAGCATTTT.

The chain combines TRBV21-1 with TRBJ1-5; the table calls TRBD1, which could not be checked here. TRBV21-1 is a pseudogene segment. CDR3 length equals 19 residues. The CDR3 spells CASSERIGGTGYSNQPQHF. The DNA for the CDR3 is TGTGCCAGCAGCGAGCGGATCGGCGGGACAGGATATAGCAATCAGCCCCAGCATTTT.

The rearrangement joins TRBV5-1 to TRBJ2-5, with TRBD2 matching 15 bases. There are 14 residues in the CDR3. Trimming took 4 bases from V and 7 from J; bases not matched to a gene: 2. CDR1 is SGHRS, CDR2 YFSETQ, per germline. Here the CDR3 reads CASSPGLAGGTQYF. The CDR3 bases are TGCGCCAGCAGCCCGGGACTAGCGGGGGGGACCCAGTACTTC. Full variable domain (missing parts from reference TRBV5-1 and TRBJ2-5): KAGVTQTPRYLIKTRGQQVTLSCSPISGHRSVSWYQQTPGQGLQFLFEYFSETQRNKGNFPGRFSGRQFSNSRSEMNVSTLELGDSALYLCASSPGLAGGTQYFGPGTRLLVL.

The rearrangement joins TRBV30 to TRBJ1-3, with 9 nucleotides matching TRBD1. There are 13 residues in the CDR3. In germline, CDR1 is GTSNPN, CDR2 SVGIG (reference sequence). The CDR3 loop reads CAIQGASGNTIYF. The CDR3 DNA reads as TGTGCGATACAGGGGGCCTCTGGAAACACCATATATTTT.

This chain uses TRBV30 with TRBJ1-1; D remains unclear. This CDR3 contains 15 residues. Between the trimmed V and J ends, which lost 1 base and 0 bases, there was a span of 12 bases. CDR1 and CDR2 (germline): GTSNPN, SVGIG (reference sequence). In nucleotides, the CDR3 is TGTGCCTGGAGTGGTTACAGTGGTATGAACACTGAAGCTTTCTTT. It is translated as CAWSGYSGMNTEAFF.

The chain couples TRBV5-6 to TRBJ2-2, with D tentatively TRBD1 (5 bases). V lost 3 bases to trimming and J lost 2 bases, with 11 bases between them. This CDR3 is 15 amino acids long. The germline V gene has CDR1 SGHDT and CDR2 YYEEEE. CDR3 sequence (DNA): TGTGCCAGCAGCTCCGTGGGGCTAAACACCGGGGAGCTGTTTTTT. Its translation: CASSSVGLNTGELFF. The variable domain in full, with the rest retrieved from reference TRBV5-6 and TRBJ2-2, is DAGVTQSPTHLIKTRGQQVTLRCSPKSGHDTVSWYQQALGQGPQFIFQYYEEEERQRGNFPDRFSGHQFPNYSSELNVNALLLGDSALYLCASSSVGLNTGELFFGEGSRLTVL.

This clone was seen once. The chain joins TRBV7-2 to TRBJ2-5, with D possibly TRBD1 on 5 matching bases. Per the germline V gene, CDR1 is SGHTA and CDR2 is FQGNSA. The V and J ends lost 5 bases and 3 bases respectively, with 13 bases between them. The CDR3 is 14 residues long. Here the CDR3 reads CASSPDKGKETQYF. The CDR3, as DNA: TGTGCCAGCAGCCCGGACAAGGGAAAAGAGACCCAGTACTTC.

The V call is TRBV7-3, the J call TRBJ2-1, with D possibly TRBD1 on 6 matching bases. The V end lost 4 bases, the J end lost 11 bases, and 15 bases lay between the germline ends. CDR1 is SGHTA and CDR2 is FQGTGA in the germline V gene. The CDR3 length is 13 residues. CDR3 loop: CASSSWDKRKQFF. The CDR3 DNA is TGTGCCAGCAGCTCATGGGACAAGCGCAAGCAGTTCTTC.

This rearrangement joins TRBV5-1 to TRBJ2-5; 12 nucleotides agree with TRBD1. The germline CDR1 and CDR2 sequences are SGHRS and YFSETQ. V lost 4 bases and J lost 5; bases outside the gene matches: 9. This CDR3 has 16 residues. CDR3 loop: CASSQGTGGSFETQYF. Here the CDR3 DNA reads TGCGCCAGCAGCCAAGGGACAGGGGGCTCTTTTGAGACCCAGTACTTC. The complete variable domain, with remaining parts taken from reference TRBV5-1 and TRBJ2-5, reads KAGVTQTPRYLIKTRGQQVTLSCSPISGHRSVSWYQQTPGQGLQFLFEYFSETQRNKGNFPGRFSGRQFSNSRSEMNVSTLELGDSALYLCASSQGTGGSFETQYFGPGTRLLVL.

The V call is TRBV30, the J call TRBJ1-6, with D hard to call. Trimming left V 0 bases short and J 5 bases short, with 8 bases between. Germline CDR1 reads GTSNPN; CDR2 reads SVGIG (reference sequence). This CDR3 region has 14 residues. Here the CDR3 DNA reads TGTGCCTGGAGTGTATACAGCAATAATTCACCCCTCCACTTT. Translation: CAWSVYSNNSPLHF. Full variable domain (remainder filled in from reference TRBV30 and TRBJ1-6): SQTIHQWPATLVQPVGSPLSLECTVEGTSNPNLYWYRQAAGRGLQLLFYSVGIGQISSEVPQNLSASRPQDRQFILSSKKLLLSDSGFYLCAWSVYSNNSPLHFGNGTRLTVT.

CDR3 protein: CASCCWVGAIVGGYTF. The CDR3, as DNA: TGTGCCAGCTGCTGCTGGGTAGGGGCCATAGTTGGGGGCTACACCTTC. The V and J genes are TRBV7-9 and TRBJ1-2, with D possibly matching TRBD1 (5 bases). CDR1 is SEHNR and CDR2 is FQNEAQ in the germline V gene (reference sequence). CDR3 length equals 16 residues. The V gene lost 8 bases and the J gene lost 8 bases, with 27 bases spanning the gap.

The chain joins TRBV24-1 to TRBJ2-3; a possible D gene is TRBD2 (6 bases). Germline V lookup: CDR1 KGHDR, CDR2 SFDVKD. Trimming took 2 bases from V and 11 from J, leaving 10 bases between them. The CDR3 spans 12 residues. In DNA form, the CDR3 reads TGTGCCACCAGTGATTACGGAGGGGAGCAGTATTTT. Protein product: CATSDYGGEQYF.

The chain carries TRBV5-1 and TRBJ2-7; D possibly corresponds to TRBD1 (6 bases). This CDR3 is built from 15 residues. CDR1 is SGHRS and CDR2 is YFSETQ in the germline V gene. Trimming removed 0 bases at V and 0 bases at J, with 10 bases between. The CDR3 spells CASSLGGTNSYEQYF. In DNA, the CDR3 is TGCGCCAGCAGCTTGGGGGGGACAAACTCCTACGAGCAGTACTTC. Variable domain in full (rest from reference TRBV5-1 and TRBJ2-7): KAGVTQTPRYLIKTRGQQVTLSCSPISGHRSVSWYQQTPGQGLQFLFEYFSETQRNKGNFPGRFSGRQFSNSRSEMNVSTLELGDSALYLCASSLGGTNSYEQYFGPGTRLTVT.

The DNA for the CDR3 is TGTGCCAGCAGTTTCCCCCCGGGACAGTCAGCGTTTAGCAATCAGCCCCAGCATTTT. This translates into CASSFPPGQSAFSNQPQHF. V and J are TRBV6-2 or TRBV6-3 and TRBJ1-5, with TRBD1 identical over 7 bases. CDR3 length: 19 residues. V lost 4 bases to trimming and J lost 0 bases; unmatched junction nucleotides: 15. The germline gives CDR1 MNHEY, CDR2 SVGEGT.

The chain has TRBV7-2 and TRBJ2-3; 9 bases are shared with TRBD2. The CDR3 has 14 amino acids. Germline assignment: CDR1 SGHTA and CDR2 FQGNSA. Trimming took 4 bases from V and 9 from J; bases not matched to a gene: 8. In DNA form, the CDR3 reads TGTGCCAGCAGCTCAAATAGCGGGGGCTCAACGCAGTATTTT. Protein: CASSSNSGGSTQYF.

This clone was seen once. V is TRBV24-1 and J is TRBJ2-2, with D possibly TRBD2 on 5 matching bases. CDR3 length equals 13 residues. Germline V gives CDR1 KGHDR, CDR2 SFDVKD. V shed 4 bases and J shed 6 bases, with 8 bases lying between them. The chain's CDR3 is CATSDPGAGELFF. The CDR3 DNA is TGTGCCACCAGTGACCCCGGGGCCGGGGAGCTGTTTTTT.

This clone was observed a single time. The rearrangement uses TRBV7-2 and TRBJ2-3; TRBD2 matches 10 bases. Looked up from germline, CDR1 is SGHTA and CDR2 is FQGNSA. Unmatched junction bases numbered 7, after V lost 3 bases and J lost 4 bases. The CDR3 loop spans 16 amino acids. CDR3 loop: CASSFLSGGWADTQYF. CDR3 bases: TGTGCCAGCAGCTTCCTTAGCGGGGGGTGGGCAGATACGCAGTATTTT. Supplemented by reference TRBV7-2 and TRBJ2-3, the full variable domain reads GAGVSQSPSNKVTEKGKDVELRCDPISGHTALYWYRQSLGQGLEFLIYFQGNSAPDKSGLPSDRFSAERTGGSVSTLTIQRTQQEDSAVYLCASSFLSGGWADTQYFGPGTRLTVL.

The CDR3 reads CAWRVQPGNYGYTF. For the CDR3, the DNA is TGTGCCTGGAGGGTTCAGCCAGGCAACTATGGCTACACCTTC. This chain uses TRBV30 with TRBJ1-2; D unresolved. The CDR3 has 14 amino acids. The V gene lost 3 bases and the J gene lost 2 bases, with 13 bases spanning the gap. Germline V lookup: CDR1 GTSNPN, CDR2 SVGIG (reference sequence).

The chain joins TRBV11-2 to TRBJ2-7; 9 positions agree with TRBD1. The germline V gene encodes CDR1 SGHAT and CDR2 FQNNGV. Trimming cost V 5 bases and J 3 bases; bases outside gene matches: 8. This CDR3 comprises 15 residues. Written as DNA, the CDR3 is TGTGCCAGCAGCCCTGACAGGGGGTACCGCTACGAGCAGTACTTC. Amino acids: CASSPDRGYRYEQYF.

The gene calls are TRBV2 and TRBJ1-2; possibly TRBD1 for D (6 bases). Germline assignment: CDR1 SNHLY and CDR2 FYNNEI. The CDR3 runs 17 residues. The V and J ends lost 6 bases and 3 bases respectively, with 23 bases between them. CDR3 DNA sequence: TGTGCCAGCAGGAACTGGTCCCCAGGGACACGTCACTATGGCTACACCTTC. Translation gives CASRNWSPGTRHYGYTF.

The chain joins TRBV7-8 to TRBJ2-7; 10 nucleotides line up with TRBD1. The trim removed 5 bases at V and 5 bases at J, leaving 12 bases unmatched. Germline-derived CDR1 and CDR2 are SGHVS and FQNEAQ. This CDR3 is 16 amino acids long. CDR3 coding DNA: TGTGCCAGCAGCCCCCGGGACAGGGGAAATGGAGACGAGCAGTACGTC. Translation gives CASSPRDRGNGDEQYV.

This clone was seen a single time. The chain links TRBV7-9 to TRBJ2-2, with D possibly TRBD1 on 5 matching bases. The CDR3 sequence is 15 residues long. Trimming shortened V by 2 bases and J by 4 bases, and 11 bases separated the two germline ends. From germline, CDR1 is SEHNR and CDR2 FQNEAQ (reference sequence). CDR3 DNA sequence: TGTGCCAGCAGCTTAAATACAGGAGTCACCGGGGAGCTGTTTTTT. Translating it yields CASSLNTGVTGELFF. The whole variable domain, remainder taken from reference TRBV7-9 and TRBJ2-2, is DTGVSQNPRHKITKRGQNVTFRCDPISEHNRLYWYRQTLGQGPEFLTYFQNEAQLEKSRLLSDRFSAERPKGSFSTLEIQRTEQGDSAMYLCASSLNTGVTGELFFGEGSRLTVL.

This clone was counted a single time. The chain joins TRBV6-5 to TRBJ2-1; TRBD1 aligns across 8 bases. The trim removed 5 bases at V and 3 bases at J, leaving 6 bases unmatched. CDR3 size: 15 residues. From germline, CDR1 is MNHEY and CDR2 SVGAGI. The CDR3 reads CASSPDRGFYNEQFF. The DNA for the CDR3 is TGTGCCAGCAGTCCTGACAGGGGATTCTACAATGAGCAGTTCTTC.

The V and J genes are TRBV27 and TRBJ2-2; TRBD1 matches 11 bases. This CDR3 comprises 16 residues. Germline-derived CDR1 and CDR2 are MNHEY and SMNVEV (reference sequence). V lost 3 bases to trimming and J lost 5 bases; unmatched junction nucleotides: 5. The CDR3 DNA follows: TGTGCCAGCAGTTTTCGGACAGGGGGCAATACCGGGGAGCTGTTTTTT. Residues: CASSFRTGGNTGELFF.

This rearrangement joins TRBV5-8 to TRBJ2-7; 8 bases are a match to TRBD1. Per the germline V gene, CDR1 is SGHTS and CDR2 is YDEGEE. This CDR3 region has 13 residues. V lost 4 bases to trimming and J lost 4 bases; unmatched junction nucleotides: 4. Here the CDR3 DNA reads TGTGCCAGCAGCCGGACAGGGACATACGAGCAGTACGTC. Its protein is CASSRTGTYEQYV.

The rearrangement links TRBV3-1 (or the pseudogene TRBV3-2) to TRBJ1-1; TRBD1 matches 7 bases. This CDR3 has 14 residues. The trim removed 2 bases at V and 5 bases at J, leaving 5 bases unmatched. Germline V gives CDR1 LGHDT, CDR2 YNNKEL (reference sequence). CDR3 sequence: CASSQSGRGTEAFF. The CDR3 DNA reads TGTGCCAGCAGCCAAAGCGGCAGGGGGACTGAAGCTTTCTTT.

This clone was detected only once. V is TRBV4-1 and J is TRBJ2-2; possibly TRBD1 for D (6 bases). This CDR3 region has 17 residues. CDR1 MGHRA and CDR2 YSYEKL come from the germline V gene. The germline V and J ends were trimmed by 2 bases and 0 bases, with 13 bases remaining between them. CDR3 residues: CASSQRAGTPNTGELFF. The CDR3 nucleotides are TGCGCCAGCAGCCAACGGGCCGGGACACCGAACACCGGGGAGCTGTTTTTT.